This entry concerns a single T cell receptor (beta chain). Its target is unknown. J lost 6 bases, V lost 4 bases, and 8 bases had no gene match. The CDR3 loop spans 15 amino acids. CDR1 and CDR2 from the germline V gene are SGDLS and YYNGEE. The repertoire was sequenced with immunoSEQ multiplex PCR; TCRdb's copy has only in-frame clones and lacks some. The sample yields under 1,100,000 clones, under 80% seen once. This sample stems from a study of shared clonotypes between healthy human individuals. About the research overall: In total, the donors were a couple of women and a few men aged 18 to 49. Donors had three CD4 naive, three CD4 memory, two CD8 naive and one CD8 memory plate apiece. Overall study findings and caveats: Memory subsets generally showed lower estimated richness than naive subsets.

Donors were healthy HIV-negative adults without recent acute infections or vaccinations. The sequencing input was memory CD4+ T cells sorted from blood. Subset reported: CD45RA-negative fraction. The sequence was obtained from a young man in good health. The chain joins TRBV9 to TRBJ1-4; 8 nucleotides line up with TRBD1. As DNA, the CDR3 is TGTGCCAGCAGCCCCTACAGGGGGGTAGATGAAAAACTGTTTTTT. Its translation: CASSPYRGVDEKLFF.